This record concerns one TCR beta chain sequence. This entry belongs to a study of blood T cell repertoires in COVID-19. Germline CDR1 is SGHNT and CDR2 is YYREEE (reference sequence). V lost 4 bases, J lost 1 base, and 8 bases lay in between. The CDR3 runs to 13 residues. The protocol was immunoSEQ multiplex PCR, while the TCRdb copy is restricted to in-frame clones and leaves out a portion. The sample contains a few hundred thousand clones, 87% of which appear only once. Sequencing was done on a sample of PBMCs or T cells enriched from blood (not recorded which). The sequence was collected from a young woman who had recovered from COVID-19. This sequence joins TRBV5-4 and TRBJ1-1; possibly TRBD1 for D (5 bases). The CDR3 coding sequence is TGTGCCAGCAGCCGGGGGACGAACACTGAAGCTTTCTTT. It encodes CASSRGTNTEAFF.